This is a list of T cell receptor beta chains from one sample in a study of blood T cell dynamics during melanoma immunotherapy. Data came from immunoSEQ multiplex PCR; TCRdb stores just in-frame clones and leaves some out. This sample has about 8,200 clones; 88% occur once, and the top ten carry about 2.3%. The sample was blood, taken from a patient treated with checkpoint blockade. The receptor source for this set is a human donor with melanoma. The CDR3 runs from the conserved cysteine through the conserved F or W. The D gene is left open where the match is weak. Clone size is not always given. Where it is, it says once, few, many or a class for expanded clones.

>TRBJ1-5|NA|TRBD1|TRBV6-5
TGTGCCAGCAGTAAACAGGGGAGTAGCAATCAGCCCCAGCATTTT
CASSKQGSSNQPQHF
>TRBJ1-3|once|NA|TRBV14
TGTGCCAGCAGCCAAGATGGCTCTGGAAACACCATATATTTT
CASSQDGSGNTIYF
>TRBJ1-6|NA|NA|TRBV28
TGTGCCAGCAGTTTATCACAGCAGGGGAATAATTCACCCCTCCACTTT
CASSLSQQGNNSPLHF
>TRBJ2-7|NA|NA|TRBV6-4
TGTGCCAGCAGTGACGGGATCGGGGGTTCCTACGAGCAGTACTTC
CASSDGIGGSYEQYF
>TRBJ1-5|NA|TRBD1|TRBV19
TGTGCCAGTAGTCCCACGGGACAGGGATCGGTGAGCAATCAGCCCCAGCATTTT
CASSPTGQGSVSNQPQHF
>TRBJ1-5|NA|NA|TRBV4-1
TGCGCCAGCAGCCAAGAAGGAGTAGGGGGAAATCAGCCCCAGCATTTT
CASSQEGVGGNQPQHF
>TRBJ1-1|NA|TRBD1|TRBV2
TGTGCCAGCAGGGGGGACAGGGTGTTGGACACTGAAGCTTTCTTT
CASRGDRVLDTEAFF
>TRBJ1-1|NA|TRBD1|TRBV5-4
TGTGCCAGCAGTAACCGGGACAGGAACACTGAAGCTTTCTTT
CASSNRDRNTEAFF
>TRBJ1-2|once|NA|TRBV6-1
TGTGCCAGCAGTGAGAGGGAATTCTATGGCTACACCTTC
CASSEREFYGYTF
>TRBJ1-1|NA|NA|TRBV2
TGTGCCAGCAGTGAATCCCCGGTCACTGAAGCTTTCTTT
CASSESPVTEAFF
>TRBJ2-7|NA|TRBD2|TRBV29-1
TGCAGCGTTGAAGGACTAGCGGCATCCTCCTACGAGCAGTACTTC
CSVEGLAASSYEQYF
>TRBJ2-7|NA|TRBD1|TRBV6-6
TGTGCCAGCAGTTACTCGGGACAGGGGTTCTACGAGCAGTACTTC
CASSYSGQGFYEQYF
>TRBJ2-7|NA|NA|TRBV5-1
TGCGCCAGCAGCTTGACCGGAGTCTACGAGCAGTACTTC
CASSLTGVYEQYF
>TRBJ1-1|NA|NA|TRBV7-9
TGTGCCAGCAGCGCCCAACCAACAGCTATGAACACTGAAGCTTTCTTT
CASSAQPTAMNTEAFF
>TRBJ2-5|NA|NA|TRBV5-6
TGTGCCAGCAACTACCAAGAGACCCAGTACTTC
CASNYQETQYF
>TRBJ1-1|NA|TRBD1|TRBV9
TGTGCCAGCAGCGTAGCCTCGACAGGGAGCACTGAAGCTTTCTTT
CASSVASTGSTEAFF
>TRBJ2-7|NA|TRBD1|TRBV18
TGTGCCAGCTCACCCGGGACAGGGACCGAGCAGTACTTC
CASSPGTGTEQYF
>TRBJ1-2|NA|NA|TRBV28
TGTGCCAGCAGTTTACTACAACACGGACCCCGTGGGCCCTTATATTTTGGCTACACCTTC
CASSLLQHGPRGPLYFGYTF
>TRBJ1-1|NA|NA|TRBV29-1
TGCAGCGCCTACAGGGAAGGGGCAGCCACTGAAGCTTTCTTT
CSAYREGAATEAFF
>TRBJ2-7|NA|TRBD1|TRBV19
TGTGCCAGTAGGACAGGGGCTGGCGAGCAGTACTTC
CASRTGAGEQYF
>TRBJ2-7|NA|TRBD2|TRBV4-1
TGCGCCAGCAGCCAAGCGGGCGGGGGGGCCCTCGAGCAGTACTTC
CASSQAGGGALEQYF